The following is a T cell receptor beta chain sequence with its context. This sample was taken from a study of T-cell reconstitution after alpha-beta-depleted transplantation in children. This CDR3 is built from 12 residues. CDR1 ENHRY and CDR2 SYGVKD come from the germline V gene. Trimming pared 6 bases from V and 3 bases from J, leaving 7 bases between. Using unique molecular identifiers, the investigators prepared the TCRbeta library. One entry per CDR3 protein, called by TCRdb with MiXCR from the PCR reads. The data hold about 90,000 distinct CDR3 sequences, with 6.5% to 8.5% observed a single time.

This clonotype was obtained from a human donor who donated a stem cell graft to a child with congenital amegakaryocytic thrombocytopenia. This specimen consisted of PBMCs from the stem cell graft donor, obtained from the stem cell graft. The chain carries TRBV10-3 and TRBJ2-3, with a weak D call TRBD1 (5 bases). Written as DNA, the CDR3 is TGTGCCATCAGATCAGGGACAGATACGCAGTATTTT. Translation gives CAIRSGTDTQYF.